This T cell receptor beta chain was sequenced in a study of monozygotic twins with cystic fibrosis. Whole-study results and caveats: In this small cohort, shared CDR3 numbers showed no association with age, concordance or disease severity. V usage most resembled the co-twin in 13 of 16 pairs. Monozygotic CF twins shared more identical nucleotide clonotypes than unrelated patients. Low clonality (median roughly 0.009) suggested a mostly naive repertoire.

This clone has just a few counts. What it binds is unknown. Produced via immunoSEQ multiplex PCR; TCRdb's table is partial and in-frame only. The table lists about 35,000 clones, around 65% of them singletons. V lost 0 bases and J lost 5, with 8 bases in between. This CDR3 contains 14 residues. Germline assignment: CDR1 SGDLS and CDR2 YYNGEE. This TCR came from a girl aged 10 to 17 with cystic fibrosis. The sequenced material came from blood. The chain is built from TRBV9 and TRBJ1-4; D not resolved. The CDR3 loop reads CASSVDSLNEKLFF. The CDR3 coding sequence is TGTGCCAGCAGCGTAGATAGCCTAAATGAAAAACTGTTTTTT. Full variable domain (outside the CDR3, taken from reference TRBV9 and TRBJ1-4): DSGVTQTPKHLITATGQRVTLRCSPRSGDLSVYWYQQSLDQGLQFLIQYYNGEERAKGNILERFSAQQFPDLHSELNLSSLELGDSALYFCASSVDSLNEKLFFGSGTQLSVL.